One sample yielded the 21 T cell receptor beta chains listed below, sequenced in a study of T cell responses to AZD1222 COVID-19 vaccine. Libraries were prepared by immunoSEQ multiplex PCR; TCRdb keeps only in-frame clonotypes and omits some of them. The data hold 150,000 to 200,000 clones, with 80% to 90% observed a single time. The specimen was peripheral blood, collected on day 0 of AZD1222 vaccination. The receptors were gathered from an adult in good health.

For the CDR3, the DNA is TGTGCCAGCAGCCCCCGCACCTCAACTAATGAAAAACTGTTTTTT. Protein: CASSPRTSTNEKLFF. The rearrangement joins TRBV9 to TRBJ1-4; D remains ambiguous. CDR1 SGDLS and CDR2 YYNGEE come from the germline V gene. The CDR3 contains 15 residues. V was pared by 4 bases and J by 0 bases, with 10 bases between.

The chain links TRBV30 to TRBJ1-5, with 10 bases matching TRBD1. The CDR3 consists of 15 residues. Germline V lookup: CDR1 GTSNPN, CDR2 SVGIG (reference sequence). The V and J ends lost 3 bases and 7 bases, in that order; junction bases with no gene match: 9. The CDR3 nucleotides are TGTGCCTGGAGCCGTGGACAGGGGGTTCGCCAGCCCCAGCATTTT. Translation: CAWSRGQGVRQPQHF.

The rearrangement joins TRBV30 to TRBJ2-7; 8 bases fit TRBD2. The CDR3 extends over 14 amino acids. Germline V gene data show CDR1 as GTSNPN and CDR2 as SVGIG (reference sequence). J lost 3 bases, V lost 1 base, and 5 bases had no gene match. CDR3 amino acids: CAWSGSAGVYEQYF. The DNA for the CDR3 is TGTGCCTGGAGTGGATCAGCGGGAGTCTACGAGCAGTACTTC.

The chain carries TRBV15 and TRBJ1-2; 7 positions match TRBD1. V dropped 1 base and J dropped 4; count of bases not matched to a gene: 3. This CDR3 has 14 amino acids. Germline V gives CDR1 LNHNV, CDR2 YYDKDF (reference sequence). DNA for the CDR3: TGTGCCACCAGCAGAGGAGGACAGGCCTATGGCTACACCTTC. The encoded protein is CATSRGGQAYGYTF.

V and J are TRBV2 and TRBJ2-1; D gene unclear. This CDR3 spans 11 amino acids. Trimming pared 8 bases from V and 6 bases from J, leaving 8 bases between. Germline V gene data show CDR1 as SNHLY and CDR2 as FYNNEI. CDR3 amino acids: CASARINEQFF. The CDR3 nucleotides are TGTGCCAGCGCCAGGATCAATGAGCAGTTCTTC.

This clone was found a few times. The rearrangement links TRBV30 to TRBJ1-6; TRBD1 agrees at 9 bases. Germline CDR1 and CDR2: GTSNPN and SVGIG (reference sequence). Trimming cost V 6 bases and J 7 bases; bases outside gene matches: 16. This CDR3 has 17 residues. The CDR3 sequence: CACTPRQGVFRNSPLHF. CDR3 bases: TGTGCCTGTACGCCGAGACAGGGGGTTTTTAGGAATTCACCCCTCCACTTT. Full variable domain (remainder filled in from reference TRBV30 and TRBJ1-6): SQTIHQWPATLVQPVGSPLSLECTVEGTSNPNLYWYRQAAGRGLQLLFYSVGIGQISSEVPQNLSASRPQDRQFILSSKKLLLSDSGFYLCACTPRQGVFRNSPLHFGNGTRLTVT.

The rearrangement uses TRBV25-1 and TRBJ1-4; D might be TRBD1 (6 bases). Germline values: CDR1 MGHDK, CDR2 SYGVNS. The CDR3 runs to 15 residues. The V end lost 3 bases, the J end lost 6 bases, and 14 bases lay between the germline ends. The CDR3 region is CASSETAGVDEKLFF. The DNA for the CDR3 is TGTGCCAGCAGTGAGACCGCAGGGGTGGATGAAAAACTGTTTTTT.

The rearrangement links TRBV6-5 to TRBJ2-6; the D is unclear. Germline loops: CDR1 MNHEY, CDR2 SVGAGI. Deletions cut 11 bases from V and 1 base from J, with 9 bases between. The CDR3 is made up of 13 amino acids. In DNA, the CDR3 is TGTGCCTCTCTGGGATCTGGGGCCAACGTCCTGACTTTC. Translated: CASLGSGANVLTF.

The rearrangement joins TRBV27 to TRBJ1-2; a weak D match, TRBD1 (6 bases). The CDR3 has 12 residues. CDR1 MNHEY and CDR2 SMNVEV come from the germline V gene (reference sequence). V lost 10 bases to trimming and J lost 8 bases, with 17 bases between them. CDR3 protein: CATSGGAWGYTF. CDR3 nucleotides: TGTGCCACCTCGGGGGGGGCCTGGGGCTACACCTTC.

The rearrangement uses TRBV2 and TRBJ1-4, with D hard to call. CDR1 and CDR2 from the germline V gene are SNHLY and FYNNEI. The ends were cut back, 4 bases at V and 3 bases at J, with 6 bases in the middle. CDR3 length equals 13 residues. The chain's CDR3 is CASSGGANEKLFF. CDR3 nucleotide sequence: TGTGCCAGCAGTGGTGGGGCTAATGAAAAACTGTTTTTT.

CDR3 protein: CASSPSPRGEQYF. The DNA of the CDR3 is TGTGCCAGCAGCCCCTCCCCGCGCGGGGAGCAGTACTTC. V and J are TRBV7-3 and TRBJ2-7; weak D call: TRBD2 (5 bases). From germline, CDR1 is SGHTA and CDR2 FQGTGA. V was clipped by 5 bases and J by 7 bases, with 15 bases between them. This CDR3 contains 13 residues.

J is TRBJ2-7 and V is TRBV20-1; TRBD2 matches 12 bases. This CDR3 spans 14 amino acids. V shed 3 bases and J 5 bases; nucleotides not matched to a gene: 5. Germline V gene data show CDR1 as DFQATT and CDR2 as SNEGSKA (reference sequence). The CDR3 protein is CSASASGGGHEQYF. DNA for the CDR3: TGCAGTGCTAGTGCTAGCGGGGGGGGCCACGAGCAGTACTTC.

The chain carries TRBV6-2 or TRBV6-3 and TRBJ2-5, with D possibly matching TRBD2 (6 bases). The CDR3 contains 13 residues. V was clipped by 5 bases and J by 2 bases, with 9 bases between them. Germline V gene data show CDR1 as MNHEY and CDR2 as SVGEGT. The CDR3 here is CASSGDFQETQYF. Written as DNA, the CDR3 is TGTGCCAGCAGTGGGGACTTTCAAGAGACCCAGTACTTC.

V is TRBV7-2 and J is TRBJ1-2; D gene unclear. This CDR3 has 12 amino acids. Per germline, CDR1 SGHTA and CDR2 FQGNSA. The germline V and J ends were trimmed by 2 bases and 6 bases, with 7 bases remaining between them. The CDR3 is CASSLSPDGYTF. CDR3 bases: TGTGCCAGCAGCTTAAGTCCGGATGGCTACACCTTC.

The V gene is TRBV9, the J gene TRBJ2-4; a weak D match, TRBD1 (5 bases). CDR1 is SGDLS, CDR2 YYNGEE, per germline. Trimming removed 2 bases from V and 1 base from J, with 19 bases in between. The length of the CDR3 is 18 residues. This CDR3 reads CASSVGREGVGAKNIQYF. The CDR3 DNA follows: TGTGCCAGCAGCGTGGGCAGGGAAGGGGTTGGGGCCAAAAACATTCAGTACTTC.

This clone was recorded once. This rearrangement joins TRBV20-1 to TRBJ1-5; no clear D. Trimming cost V 0 bases and J 7 bases, with 4 bases left between them. The CDR3 has 11 residues. The germline V gene has CDR1 DFQATT and CDR2 SNEGSKA (reference sequence). CDR3 in DNA: TGCAGTGCTAGAGATGGGCAGCCCCAGCATTTT. This gives the protein CSARDGQPQHF.

The rearrangement links TRBV6-7 to TRBJ2-1; tentative D call: TRBD2 (6 bases). TRBV6-7 is an ORF for which the function is uncertain. The V end was cut by 0 bases, the J end by 4 bases, with 16 bases between. The CDR3 totals 17 residues. The CDR3 spells CASSYSRASAPYNEQFF. CDR3 sequence (DNA): TGTGCCAGCAGTTACTCGAGGGCTAGCGCCCCTTACAATGAGCAGTTCTTC.

This clone was seen a single time. This sequence joins TRBV23-1 and TRBJ2-1; 8 positions agree with TRBD1. TRBV23-1 is known as an ORF, though its function is uncertain. CDR3 size: 18 residues. The ends lost 2 bases at V and 5 bases at J; junction bases unmatched: 14. The CDR3 sequence is CASSQPGQDRESDNEQFF. The CDR3 region has the DNA TGCGCCAGCAGTCAACCTGGCCAGGACAGGGAGAGTGACAATGAGCAGTTCTTC.

The chain recombines TRBV2 with TRBJ2-5; 9 bases line up with TRBD1. Trimming at V came to 4 bases and at J to 7 bases, leaving 13 bases not matched to a gene. The CDR3 sequence is 16 residues long. Germline V gene lookup returns CDR1 SNHLY and CDR2 FYNNEI. CDR3 residues: CASSATGQGGFATQYF. DNA of the CDR3: TGTGCCAGCAGTGCGACGGGACAGGGCGGGTTTGCGACCCAGTACTTC.

The chain has TRBV5-1 and TRBJ2-7; D might be TRBD1 (6 bases). CDR1 is SGHRS, CDR2 YFSETQ, per germline. The CDR3 is 16 residues long. Trimming removed 0 bases from V and 1 base from J, with 14 bases in between. The CDR3 DNA reads as TGCGCCAGCAGCTTGGTTGCCGGGACACTTTCCTACGAGCAGTACTTC. This sequence encodes CASSLVAGTLSYEQYF.

The chain employs TRBV2 and TRBJ2-1; 10 nucleotides agree with TRBD1. This CDR3 has 17 amino acids. The ends lost 7 bases at V and 4 bases at J; junction bases unmatched: 13. Germline CDR1 reads SNHLY; CDR2 reads FYNNEI. CDR3 bases: TGTGCCAGCACCGGGTGGGACCGGGACAGGGGTTACAATGAGCAGTTCTTC. It codes for CASTGWDRDRGYNEQFF.